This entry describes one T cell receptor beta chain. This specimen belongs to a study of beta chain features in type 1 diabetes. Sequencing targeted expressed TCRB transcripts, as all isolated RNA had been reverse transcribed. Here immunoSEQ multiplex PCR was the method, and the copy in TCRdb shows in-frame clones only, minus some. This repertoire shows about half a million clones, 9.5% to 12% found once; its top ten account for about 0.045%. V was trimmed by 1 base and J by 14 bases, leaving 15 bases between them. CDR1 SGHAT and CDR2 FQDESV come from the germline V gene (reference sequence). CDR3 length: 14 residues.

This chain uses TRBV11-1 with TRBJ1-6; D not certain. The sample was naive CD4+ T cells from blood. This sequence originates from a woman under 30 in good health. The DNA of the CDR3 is TGTGCCAGCAGCTTAGGAACGTGGGGAGGAGCCCTCCACTTT. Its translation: CASSLGTWGGALHF.